One sample yielded the 27 T cell receptor beta chains listed below, sequenced in a study of cytomegalovirus exposure and HLA in healthy donors. PCR employed 60 Vbeta and 13 Jbeta primers. Assay used: immunoSEQ multiplex PCR; TCRdb lists only in-frame clones, some missing. Recorded for this sample: about 70,000 clones. Material for sequencing was PBMCs. The source of these receptors is a woman in her 30s in good health and CMV-seronegative.

The chain is built from TRBV4-3 and TRBJ2-7; 10 positions match TRBD1. The CDR3 consists of 16 residues. After removal of 1 base from V and 5 bases from J, the junction contained 8 bases not matched to a gene. Germline V gives CDR1 LGHNA, CDR2 YSLEER. The CDR3 here is CASSQGPRDRGHEQYF. CDR3 DNA: TGCGCCAGCAGCCAAGGCCCCCGGGACAGGGGCCACGAGCAGTACTTC.

The chain couples TRBV4-1 to TRBJ1-2, with D possibly being TRBD1 (6 bases). Trimming cost V 3 bases and J 11 bases, with 16 bases left between them. The CDR3 runs to 13 residues. CDR1 MGHRA and CDR2 YSYEKL come from the germline V gene. CDR3 coding DNA: TGCGCCAGCAGCCACGATCCGACAGGCCCTTACACCTTC. Amino acid sequence: CASSHDPTGPYTF.

This sequence joins TRBV2 and TRBJ1-4, with D hard to call. The CDR3 loop spans 12 amino acids. Germline V gene lookup returns CDR1 SNHLY and CDR2 FYNNEI. Trimming left V 2 bases short and J 11 bases short, with 9 bases between. The CDR3 region has the DNA TGTGCCAGCAGTGAACCTAACCGGAAACTGTTTTTT. Residues: CASSEPNRKLFF.

V and J are TRBV7-9 and TRBJ2-2; 8 nucleotides agree with TRBD2. Germline CDR1 is SEHNR and CDR2 is FQNEAQ (reference sequence). There are 15 residues in the CDR3. V lost 3 bases to trimming and J lost 4 bases; unmatched junction nucleotides: 4. The CDR3, as DNA: TGTGCCAGCAGCTTTAGCGGGAAAGCCACCGGGGAGCTGTTTTTT. This encodes CASSFSGKATGELFF.

The chain couples TRBV30 to TRBJ1-6, with D hard to call. Looked up from germline, CDR1 is GTSNPN and CDR2 is SVGIG (reference sequence). This CDR3 contains 15 residues. V shed 0 bases and J shed 3 bases, with 9 bases lying between them. The CDR3 is CAWSVGTVYNSPLHF. CDR3 sequence (DNA): TGTGCCTGGAGTGTAGGAACAGTCTATAATTCACCCCTCCACTTT.

The chain recombines TRBV7-3 with TRBJ2-7, with D possibly being TRBD1 (6 bases). The CDR3 covers 13 residues. Per germline, CDR1 SGHTA and CDR2 FQGTGA. The ends were cut back, 2 bases at V and 4 bases at J, with 9 bases in the middle. The CDR3 DNA follows: TGTGCCAGCAGCTTATTTAGGGGGTACGAGCAGTACTTC. Encoded protein: CASSLFRGYEQYF.

The gene calls are TRBV19 and TRBJ1-5, with D unresolved. V lost 1 base to trimming and J lost 9 bases, with 7 bases between them. The germline gives CDR1 LNHDA, CDR2 SQIVND (reference sequence). The CDR3 is made up of 12 amino acids. Here the CDR3 DNA reads TGTGCCAGTAGTATAGTCGGCGGGCCCCAGCATTTT. Encoded protein: CASSIVGGPQHF.

Turning to this clone: An end of the junction differs from the germline gene, which may be a read error. This chain links TRBV9 with TRBJ2-7; 9 nucleotides line up with TRBD1. There are 14 residues in the CDR3. Per germline, CDR1 SGDLS and CDR2 YYNGEE. CDR3 in DNA: TGTGCCAGCAGCGTAGATGGTGGGTGGGACAGGGTTAATTTC. Residues: CASSVDGGWDRVNF.

The chain carries TRBV9 and TRBJ1-3; maybe TRBD1 (5 bases). Germline V lookup: CDR1 SGDLS, CDR2 YYNGEE. Deletions cut 0 bases from V and 4 bases from J, with 11 bases between. The CDR3 loop spans 15 amino acids. The CDR3, as DNA: TGTGCCAGCAGCGTAGTGGGGGGACCCGGAAACACCATATATTTT. Its translation: CASSVVGGPGNTIYF.

The chain employs TRBV10-2 and TRBJ2-7; D might be TRBD2 (6 bases). Germline CDR1 is WSHSY and CDR2 is SAAADI. V lost 11 bases and J lost 7, with 24 bases in between. The CDR3 totals 14 residues. Here the CDR3 DNA reads TGCGCCGGAAGGGGCCGCGGGGAAAGGTGGGAGCAGTACTTC. It is translated as CAGRGRGERWEQYF.

J is TRBJ2-7 and V is TRBV4-2; 10 bases align to TRBD2. The CDR3 totals 15 residues. Unmatched junction bases numbered 5, after V lost 3 bases and J lost 3 bases. CDR1 LGHNA and CDR2 YNFKEQ come from the germline V gene. The CDR3 loop reads CASSQDSGGFYEQYF. CDR3 DNA sequence: TGTGCCAGCAGCCAGGATAGCGGGGGGTTCTACGAGCAGTACTTC.

CDR3 sequence reads: CASSFPPSSGVYEQYF. The DNA of the CDR3 is TGTGCCAGCAGTTTCCCTCCGAGTAGCGGGGTCTACGAGCAGTACTTC. The chain has TRBV28 and TRBJ2-7; the match to TRBD2 covers 8 bases. The CDR3 spans 16 residues. Germline CDR1 and CDR2: MDHEN and SYDVKM. The V gene end was trimmed by 3 bases and the J gene end by 3 bases; junction bases not matched to a gene: 10.

The chain links TRBV4-3 to TRBJ2-1, with TRBD2 matching over 12 bases. Germline V lookup: CDR1 LGHNA, CDR2 YSLEER. V dropped 3 bases and J dropped 5; count of bases not matched to a gene: 8. The CDR3 loop spans 17 amino acids. The CDR3 protein is CASSQIPSGGANNEQFF. The CDR3 nucleotides read TGCGCCAGCAGCCAGATCCCTAGCGGGGGGGCAAACAATGAGCAGTTCTTC.

The V and J genes are TRBV7-9 and TRBJ2-2, with 9 bases identical to TRBD2. Germline V gene data show CDR1 as SEHNR and CDR2 as FQNEAQ (reference sequence). This CDR3 has 16 residues. Germline trimming cut 5 bases from V and 0 bases from J; bases unmatched to any gene: 4. The CDR3 DNA reads as TGTGCCAGCAGCATTGCTAGCGGGGCGAACACCGGGGAGCTGTTTTTT. It codes for CASSIASGANTGELFF.

CDR3 sequence: CASRDFEGYTF. CDR3 nucleotide sequence: TGCGCCAGCAGGGACTTTGAAGGCTACACCTTC. The genes are TRBV5-1 and TRBJ1-2; no reliable D call. Germline V lookup: CDR1 SGHRS, CDR2 YFSETQ. CDR3 size: 11 residues. V lost 5 bases and J lost 8, with 10 bases in between.

The rearrangement joins TRBV19 to TRBJ2-7, with D possibly matching TRBD2 (7 bases). This CDR3 has 16 residues. V was pared by 5 bases and J by 1 base, with 18 bases between. The germline V gene has CDR1 LNHDA and CDR2 SQIVND (reference sequence). DNA of the CDR3: TGTGCCAGTAGTCCCCTGGGGGGGCGGGCATCCTACGAGCAGTACTTC. It encodes CASSPLGGRASYEQYF.

This sequence joins TRBV11-2 and TRBJ2-7; the match to TRBD2 covers 7 bases. Germline-derived CDR1 and CDR2 are SGHAT and FQNNGV. V gave up 5 bases and J gave up 2 bases; unmatched junction bases: 9. This CDR3 has 15 residues. The CDR3: CASSRVPSGTYEQYF. The CDR3 region has the DNA TGTGCCAGCAGCCGCGTACCTAGCGGTACCTACGAGCAGTACTTC.

The V gene is TRBV7-3, the J gene TRBJ1-1; D not certain. Germline V gives CDR1 SGHTA, CDR2 FQGTGA. Trimming took off 5 bases at V and 1 base at J, with 8 bases between the two ends. The CDR3 is 13 amino acids. The DNA of the CDR3 is TGTGCCAGCAGCCGGGAGTCGAACACTGAAGCTTTCTTT. Its translation is CASSRESNTEAFF.

CDR3 coding DNA: TGTGCCAGCAGAGAAACTAGCGGGAGGACGAATACGCAGTATTTT. This gives the protein CASRETSGRTNTQYF. The chain employs TRBV28 and TRBJ2-3; 12 positions agree with TRBD2. Trimming at V came to 6 bases and at J to 7 bases, leaving 8 bases not matched to a gene. Germline lookup yields CDR1 MDHEN and CDR2 SYDVKM. CDR3 size: 15 residues.

The chain joins TRBV6-5 to TRBJ1-1; D uncertain. Germline V gene sequence: CDR1 MNHEY, CDR2 SVGAGI. The CDR3 is 13 amino acids. Trimming cost V 5 bases and J 0 bases, with 7 bases left between them. The CDR3 sequence is CASSLSLNTEAFF. In DNA form, the CDR3 reads TGTGCCAGCAGTCTTAGTCTGAACACTGAAGCTTTCTTT.

This chain uses TRBV7-2 with TRBJ2-5; perhaps TRBD2 as D (5 bases). The length of the CDR3 is 13 residues. Trimming took off 4 bases at V and 2 bases at J, with 8 bases between the two ends. Germline lookup yields CDR1 SGHTA and CDR2 FQGNSA. The CDR3 reads CASSSTRQETQYF. The CDR3 DNA reads as TGTGCCAGCAGCTCCACTAGGCAAGAGACCCAGTACTTC.

This chain joins TRBV6-5 and TRBJ2-1, with 7 bases matching TRBD2. Germline trimming cut 3 bases from V and 4 bases from J; bases unmatched to any gene: 6. The CDR3 is made up of 15 amino acids. Germline V lookup: CDR1 MNHEY, CDR2 SVGAGI. The CDR3 reads CASSYLGGSYNEQFF. The CDR3, as DNA: TGTGCCAGCAGTTATCTCGGCGGGAGTTACAATGAGCAGTTCTTC.

V usage is TRBV5-1 and J usage is TRBJ1-2, with a possible D match to TRBD1 (5 bases). The germline V gene has CDR1 SGHRS and CDR2 YFSETQ. V lost 4 bases to trimming and J lost 0 bases, with 10 bases between them. The length of the CDR3 is 14 residues. DNA of the CDR3: TGCGCCAGCAGCGTCCAGGGTCCTAACTATGGCTACACCTTC. This gives the protein CASSVQGPNYGYTF.

In DNA form, the CDR3 reads TGTGCCTCCCGGGACGGGGGATGGATCACTGAAGCTTTCTTT. This gives the protein CASRDGGWITEAFF. The chain employs TRBV30 and TRBJ1-1; a possible D gene is TRBD1 (5 bases). The germline gives CDR1 GTSNPN, CDR2 SVGIG (reference sequence). The CDR3 length is 14 residues. V was pared by 7 bases and J by 4 bases, with 19 bases between.

The chain uses TRBV30 and TRBJ2-3; perhaps TRBD2 as D (5 bases). The germline CDR1 and CDR2 sequences are GTSNPN and SVGIG (reference sequence). There are 12 residues in the CDR3. V shed 3 bases and J shed 5 bases, with 9 bases lying between them. CDR3 nucleotide sequence: TGTGCCTGGAGGGTAGCGCGAGATACGCAGTATTTT. This gives the protein CAWRVARDTQYF.

V is TRBV4-3 and J is TRBJ2-1; 10 bases are shared with TRBD2. V trimming: 4 bases; J trimming: 3 bases; junction bases outside the gene matches: 6. CDR1 and CDR2 (germline): LGHNA, YSLEER. The CDR3 is made up of 16 amino acids. In nucleotides, the CDR3 is TGCGCCAGCAGCCTTCGGACTAGCGGCTACTACAATGAGCAGTTCTTC. Residues: CASSLRTSGYYNEQFF.

The rearrangement joins TRBV7-3 to TRBJ2-7; TRBD2 is a possible D gene (6 bases). Trimming shortened V by 0 bases and J by 5 bases, and 8 bases separated the two germline ends. CDR1 and CDR2 from the germline V gene are SGHTA and FQGTGA. The length of the CDR3 is 13 residues. The CDR3: CASSLTGGHEQYF. In DNA form, the CDR3 reads TGTGCCAGCAGCTTAACGGGGGGTCACGAGCAGTACTTC.